The 5 T cell receptor beta chains below come from one sample, sequenced in a study of identical twins. TCRdb reprocessed the 5' RACE reads via MiXCR and lists one record per CDR3 protein. The table lists about 1.7 million distinct CDR3 sequences, about 32% of them singletons. The sample taken for sequencing was cord blood. These receptors all stem from a newborn girl in good health.

The rearrangement joins TRBV6-1 to TRBJ1-2; D ambiguous. Trimming removed 0 bases at V and 3 bases at J, with 8 bases between. The CDR3 runs to 14 residues. Germline V lookup: CDR1 MNHNS, CDR2 SASEGT. CDR3 sequence reads: CASSEAVWDYGYTF. Written as DNA, the CDR3 is TGTGCCAGCAGTGAAGCGGTTTGGGACTATGGCTACACCTTC.

V and J are TRBV7-6 and TRBJ1-2, with D tentatively TRBD1 (5 bases). V lost 5 bases to trimming and J lost 0 bases, with 13 bases between them. The germline CDR1 and CDR2 sequences are SGHVS and FNYEAQ. The length of the CDR3 is 15 residues. The CDR3 sequence is CASSPLPGSNYGYTF. In nucleotides, the CDR3 is TGTGCCAGCAGCCCCCTTCCAGGGTCTAACTATGGCTACACCTTC.

V is TRBV6-6 and J is TRBJ1-1; D unclear. Germline assignment: CDR1 MNHNY and CDR2 SVGAGI (reference sequence). V was pared by 7 bases and J by 2 bases, with 11 bases between. The CDR3 runs 13 residues. The CDR3 coding sequence is TGTGCCAGCAACCGCGGACGAAACACTGAAGCTTTCTTT. It codes for CASNRGRNTEAFF.

This clonotype turned up a few times. The genes are TRBV27 and TRBJ1-1, with a possible D match to TRBD1 (6 bases). Per germline, CDR1 MNHEY and CDR2 SMNVEV (reference sequence). Between the trimmed V and J ends, which lost 6 bases and 3 bases, there was a span of 8 bases. The CDR3 contains 12 residues. For the CDR3, the DNA is TGTGCCAGCAGAAGGGGGTACACTGAAGCTTTCTTT. It translates to CASRRGYTEAFF.

The genes are TRBV24-1 and TRBJ2-1; unclear D gene. Germline CDR1 reads KGHDR; CDR2 reads SFDVKD. This CDR3 comprises 13 residues. V dropped 0 bases and J dropped 6 bases, with 5 bases sitting between them. Here the CDR3 DNA reads TGTGCCACCAGTGATTTGCCGTTCAATGAGCAGTTCTTC. It yields the protein CATSDLPFNEQFF.